The present T cell receptor (beta chain) was sequenced within a study of OX40 agonist ivuxolimab in advanced cancers. Background on the study: Treatment received earlier with anti-PD-1, anti-PD-L1 or anti-CTLA-4 agents was allowed, and over 30% had some.

Method: immunoSEQ multiplex PCR; TCRdb's copy keeps in-frame clones and lacks some. The sample has roughly 32,000 clones, roughly 79% seen once; the top ten hold 20%. This clone was observed a handful of times. This specimen consisted of CD4+ or CD8+ T cells sorted from blood, obtained in a trial of the OX40 agonist ivuxolimab. The sequence was obtained from an adult with an advanced solid tumor such as melanoma, head and neck, liver or kidney cancer.

This chain's CDR3 is CASQQSTDTQYF. Here the CDR3 DNA reads TGTGCCAGCCAACAGAGCACAGATACGCAGTATTTT. The chain couples TRBV7-9 to TRBJ2-3; the D is unclear. Germline CDR1 SEHNR, CDR2 FQNEAQ (reference sequence). The CDR3 runs 12 residues. Trimming stripped 8 bases from V and 0 bases from J, with 6 bases between.